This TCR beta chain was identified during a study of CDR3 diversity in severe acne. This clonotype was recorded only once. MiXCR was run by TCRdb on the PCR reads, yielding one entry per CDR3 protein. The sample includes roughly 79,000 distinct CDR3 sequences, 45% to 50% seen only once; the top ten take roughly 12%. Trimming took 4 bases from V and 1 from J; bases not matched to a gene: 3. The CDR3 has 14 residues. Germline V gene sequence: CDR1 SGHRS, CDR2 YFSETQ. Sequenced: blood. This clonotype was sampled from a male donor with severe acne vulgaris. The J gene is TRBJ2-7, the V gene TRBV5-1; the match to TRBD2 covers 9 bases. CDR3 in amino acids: CASSGAGGSYEQYF. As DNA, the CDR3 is TGCGCCAGCAGCGGAGCGGGAGGATCCTACGAGCAGTACTTC.